The 8 T cell receptor beta chains below all came from one sample that was sequenced in a study of human T cells and chemical hapten exposure. Time point of the sample: healthy volunteer bleed at 6 weeks. Extraction yielded total RNA from whole blood (unfractionated). TCRdb recomputed calls from the RACE reads with MiXCR, one row per CDR3 protein. Of about 37,000 distinct CDR3 sequences listed, approximately 5.5% were seen once; the top ten hold 9.5% to 15%. Sequenced sample: whole blood. The receptor set was obtained from a human donor in good health. Some clones in this sample may be carry-over from other donors' samples.

The sample holds a few counts of this clonotype. The chain recombines TRBV7-6 with TRBJ2-3; tentative D call: TRBD2 (6 bases). V lost 0 bases, J lost 5 bases, and 12 bases lay in between. This CDR3 contains 15 residues. CDR1 SGHVS and CDR2 FNYEAQ come from the germline V gene. For the CDR3, the DNA is TGTGCCAGCAGCTTAGCGCTGACGGGAGTAGATACGCAGTATTTT. Amino acids: CASSLALTGVDTQYF.

This clonotype has a handful of counts. CDR3 sequence reads: CASSWTGAGETIYF. As DNA, the CDR3 is TGTGCCAGCAGCTGGACCGGGGCTGGGGAAACCATATATTTT. The chain has TRBV7-9 and TRBJ1-3, with D maybe TRBD1 (5 bases). Germline V gene data show CDR1 as SEHNR and CDR2 as FQNEAQ (reference sequence). The V end was cut by 4 bases, the J end by 10 bases, with 17 bases between. This CDR3 contains 14 residues.

This clonotype came up a few times. In nucleotides, the CDR3 is TGTGCCAGTAGTATTCAGTGGGGGGGGGTCAATGAGCAGTTCTTC. Translating it yields CASSIQWGGVNEQFF. The gene calls are TRBV19 and TRBJ2-1, with 7 bases lining up with TRBD2. J gave up 6 bases and V 3 bases, and 8 bases lay outside the gene matches. The CDR3 is 15 amino acids. Germline V gives CDR1 LNHDA, CDR2 SQIVND (reference sequence).

In this sample, this clonotype turned up many times. CDR3 DNA: TGTGCCAGCAGCTTGGCCGTCGACAGGGAGGCTGGCTACACCTTC. This codes for CASSLAVDREAGYTF. This chain uses TRBV5-4 with TRBJ1-2; 7 bases map to TRBD1. Germline V lookup: CDR1 SGHNT, CDR2 YYREEE (reference sequence). The CDR3 is 15 amino acids. Unmatched junction bases numbered 9, after V lost 0 bases and J lost 7 bases.

This clonotype was observed at least ten times. The genes are TRBV3-1 and TRBJ2-2, with a possible D match to TRBD2 (5 bases). The V end lost 4 bases, the J end lost 8 bases, and 17 bases lay between the germline ends. CDR3 length: 15 residues. CDR1 and CDR2 (germline): LGHDT, YNNKEL (reference sequence). CDR3 in DNA: TGTGCCAGCAGCCTCGGAACTAGTCCCGGGGGGGAGCTGTTTTTT. Translated: CASSLGTSPGGELFF.

This chain joins TRBV28 and TRBJ2-1, with TRBD2 matching 14 bases. The trim removed 7 bases at V and 4 bases at J, leaving 6 bases unmatched. CDR1 MDHEN and CDR2 SYDVKM come from the germline V gene. There are 16 residues in the CDR3. The CDR3 bases are TGTGCCAGCATGGGACTAGCGGGGGCAAATTACAATGAGCAGTTCTTC. Translated: CASMGLAGANYNEQFF.

This clonotype appeared many times. This sequence joins TRBV12-3 or TRBV12-4 and TRBJ2-7; D is ambiguous. The CDR3 consists of 18 residues. Trimming pared 2 bases from V and 0 bases from J, leaving 20 bases between. DNA for the CDR3: TGTGCCAGCAGTTTAAGACACCCCGGGCCACAAGACTCCTACGAGCAGTACTTC. This gives the protein CASSLRHPGPQDSYEQYF.

This clonotype was observed many times. The chain has TRBV19 and TRBJ1-1; D is unresolved. This CDR3 is built from 11 residues. Trimming cost V 6 bases and J 2 bases, with 4 bases left between them. CDR1 is LNHDA and CDR2 is SQIVND in the germline V gene (reference sequence). The CDR3 here is CASRANTEAFF. In DNA, the CDR3 is TGTGCCAGTAGGGCAAACACTGAAGCTTTCTTT. Variable domain in full (rest from reference TRBV19 and TRBJ1-1): DGGITQSPKYLFRKEGQNVTLSCEQNLNHDAMYWYRQDPGQGLRLIYYSQIVNDFQKGDIAEGYSVSREKKESFPLTVTSAQKNPTAFYLCASRANTEAFFGQGTRLTVV.